Here is one T cell receptor beta chain with its context. The antigen is unknown. This record belongs to a study of T cell repertoires in cytomegalovirus infection. Each CDR3 protein is one row after TCRdb ran MiXCR on the reads. The sample records a few hundred thousand distinct CDR3 sequences, approximately 9% being singletons. The CDR3 consists of 17 residues. CDR1 is SGHTA and CDR2 is FQGNSA in the germline V gene. V was pared by 6 bases and J by 0 bases, with 4 bases of the junction left unmatched. Study-level findings and limits: CMV-specific HLA-C-restricted TCR beta clonotypes dominated the ex vivo response. People with CMV and the relevant HLA were identified by cumulative public TCR beta family frequency.

Sequencing was carried out using PBMCs. This clonotype was sampled from a human donor in good health (CMV status not recorded). Some clones in this sample may be carry-over from other donors' samples. The chain recombines TRBV7-2 with TRBJ2-2, with TRBD2 matching over 13 bases. The CDR3 loop reads CASSRTSGGPNTGELFF. The DNA for the CDR3 is TGTGCCAGCAGTCGGACTAGCGGGGGCCCGAACACCGGGGAGCTGTTTTTT.